This paragraph reports one TCR beta chain. This sample stems from a study of blood T cell repertoires in COVID-19. Overall study context: Nucleic acid was either cDNA or gDNA, and it came from T cells, B-cell-depleted T cells, or PBMCs.

Participants spanned ages about 18 to 100 years and resided in roughly 22 US areas. Grouping used clinical history reported by participants in a survey and questionnaire. Original analysis: Amplification of reference gene primers was used by the study to estimate nucleated cell counts. Generated by immunoSEQ multiplex PCR, the TCRdb table keeps only in-frame clones and is missing some. The DNA gave D and trimming, while V, J and clone size come from that table. The sample consists of under 500,000 clones, 87% of them appearing once. The CDR3 is 15 amino acids. With 2 bases removed from V and 0 bases from J, the gap between germline ends came to 10 bases. Germline V gene sequence: CDR1 MDHEN, CDR2 SYDVKM.

The rearrangement uses TRBV28 and TRBJ1-1; possible D gene TRBD1, 6 bases. The receptor comes from a woman between 18 and 30 years old with acute COVID-19. Sequencing was carried out using PBMCs or T cells enriched from blood (not recorded which). The CDR3 loop is CASSLPGQLNTEAFF. The CDR3 nucleotides read TGTGCCAGCAGTTTACCTGGACAGCTGAACACTGAAGCTTTCTTT.